This T cell receptor beta chain was profiled in a study of human T cells and chemical hapten exposure. On the study more broadly: Patients were given diphenylcyclopropenone on the scalp weekly across the approximately 25-week study.

This clonotype was seen more than once but under ten times. MiXCR, applied by TCRdb to the RACE reads, yields one record per CDR3 protein. The sample carries around 360,000 distinct CDR3 sequences, over 6% recorded once. The length of the CDR3 is 14 residues. V shed 6 bases and J shed 2 bases, with 13 bases lying between them. Germline V gives CDR1 MNHEY, CDR2 SVGAGI. Sample time point: patch test 2, 6 weeks after DPC sensitization. Sample treatment: therapeutic diphenylcyclopropenone sensitization with weekly scalp DPC. The J gene is TRBJ1-2, the V gene TRBV6-5; D is uncertain. The TCR originated in a woman between 18 and 29 years old with alopecia areata. Some clones in this sample may be carry-over from other donors' samples. This specimen was whole blood, taken in connection with sensitization to the hapten diphenylcyclopropenone (DPC). The CDR3 nucleotides read TGTGCCAGCAGAGAACCTAATTCGAACTATGGCTACACCTTC. As protein: CASREPNSNYGYTF.